The 14 T cell receptor beta chains reported below all come from one sample, sequenced in a study of OX40 agonist ivuxolimab in advanced cancers. Some clones are missing from TCRdb's copy, which holds only in-frame ones; the method was immunoSEQ multiplex PCR. The sample includes tens of thousands of clones, about 92% of them seen just once. The sample here was CD4+ or CD8+ T cells sorted from blood, taken in a trial of the OX40 agonist ivuxolimab. Receptors were obtained from an adult with an advanced solid tumor such as melanoma, head and neck, liver or kidney cancer.

The rearrangement links TRBV7-8 to TRBJ1-2; TRBD1 might be the D (6 bases). Germline CDR1 is SGHVS and CDR2 is FQNEAQ. V was trimmed by 3 bases and J by 4 bases, leaving 12 bases between them. The CDR3 runs 14 residues. The CDR3 DNA is TGTGCCAGCAGCTTGGGGGGGGCGCCCTATGGCTACACCTTC. Residues: CASSLGGAPYGYTF.

This rearrangement joins TRBV9 to TRBJ2-6, with a possible D match to TRBD2 (5 bases). The CDR3 sequence is 16 residues long. In germline, CDR1 is SGDLS, CDR2 YYNGEE. Trimming pared 1 base from V and 1 base from J, leaving 9 bases between. The CDR3 sequence: CASSVLGGSGANVLTF. The CDR3 DNA sequence: TGTGCCAGCAGCGTATTAGGAGGATCTGGGGCCAACGTCCTGACTTTC.

This chain joins TRBV9 and TRBJ2-3; D may correspond to TRBD1 or TRBD2 (5 bases each). V lost 2 bases and J lost 0, with 7 bases in between. The germline V gene has CDR1 SGDLS and CDR2 YYNGEE. This CDR3 is built from 14 residues. The CDR3 loop reads CASSVWGSTDTQYF. DNA for the CDR3: TGTGCCAGCAGCGTGTGGGGGAGCACAGATACGCAGTATTTT.

CDR3 residues: CASSSSGVANEQYF. CDR3 nucleotide sequence: TGTGCCAGCAGCAGCTCGGGGGTGGCGAACGAGCAGTACTTC. This rearrangement joins TRBV4-2 to TRBJ2-7; maybe TRBD2 (6 bases). This CDR3 has 14 amino acids. CDR1 LGHNA and CDR2 YNFKEQ come from the germline V gene. V gave up 5 bases and J gave up 5 bases, with 16 bases separating them.

The rearrangement joins TRBV6-1 to TRBJ2-7, with a possible D match to TRBD2 (6 bases). This CDR3 spans 13 amino acids. CDR1 and CDR2 from the germline V gene are MNHNS and SASEGT. Trimming removed 5 bases at V and 3 bases at J, with 11 bases between. The CDR3 protein is CASSPGGYYEQYF. In DNA, the CDR3 is TGTGCCAGCAGTCCCGGGGGATACTACGAGCAGTACTTC.

This chain connects TRBV5-1 to TRBJ2-3; 12 bases are shared with TRBD1. V lost 5 bases to trimming and J lost 3 bases; unmatched junction nucleotides: 4. The CDR3 length is 15 residues. Germline V gene lookup returns CDR1 SGHRS and CDR2 YFSETQ. CDR3 protein: CASSWGQGATDTQYF. The DNA for the CDR3 is TGCGCCAGCAGTTGGGGACAGGGGGCAACAGATACGCAGTATTTT.

The CDR3, as DNA: TGTGCCAGCAGCCTTGGGACGACTGAAGCTTTCTTT. It specifies CASSLGTTEAFF. The chain has TRBV5-6 and TRBJ1-1, with a tentative D call TRBD1 (5 bases). Germline V gene data show CDR1 as SGHDT and CDR2 as YYEEEE. The ends were cut back, 4 bases at V and 5 bases at J, with 9 bases in the middle. The CDR3 runs to 12 residues.

For this clone: This CDR3 is also generated by other DNA sequences in the sample. The rearrangement joins TRBV14 to TRBJ2-7; tentative D call: TRBD2 (6 bases). CDR1 SGHDN and CDR2 FVKESK come from the germline V gene. V was trimmed by 4 bases and J by 4 bases, leaving 8 bases between them. The length of the CDR3 is 12 residues. CDR3 nucleotides: TGTGCCAGCAGCCCTGGGGGGTACGAGCAGTACTTC. Its protein product is CASSPGGYEQYF.

The chain links TRBV27 to TRBJ1-4, with 7 bases matching TRBD1. The germline CDR1 and CDR2 sequences are MNHEY and SMNVEV (reference sequence). This CDR3 region has 15 residues. V lost 5 bases and J lost 7; bases outside the gene matches: 10. This CDR3 reads CASSARPGQFEKLFF. CDR3 nucleotides: TGTGCCAGCAGTGCCCGACCGGGACAGTTTGAAAAACTGTTTTTT.

The rearrangement links TRBV4-1 to TRBJ1-1; TRBD1 is a possible D gene (5 bases). This CDR3 has 15 amino acids. CDR1 and CDR2 (germline): MGHRA, YSYEKL. Between the trimmed V and J ends, which lost 0 bases and 4 bases, there was a span of 12 bases. DNA of the CDR3: TGCGCCAGCAGCCAAGAAATCGCAGGGAGCACTGAAGCTTTCTTT. Translating gives CASSQEIAGSTEAFF.

The J gene is TRBJ2-5, the V gene TRBV2, with TRBD2 identical over 13 bases. The CDR3 is made up of 16 amino acids. The junction had 7 bases not matched to a gene; V was cut back by 4 bases and J by 5 bases. Germline V gene sequence: CDR1 SNHLY, CDR2 FYNNEI. The CDR3: CASSGTSGGRGETQYF. The CDR3 nucleotides are TGTGCCAGCAGTGGGACTAGCGGGGGCCGGGGGGAGACCCAGTACTTC.

The chain links TRBV5-5 to TRBJ1-1; D gene unclear. Germline CDR1 is SGHKS and CDR2 is YYEKEE (reference sequence). This CDR3 region has 14 residues. The V gene lost 1 base and the J gene lost 3 bases, with 10 bases spanning the gap. In DNA form, the CDR3 reads TGTGCCAGCAGCTTGATGTCGGGAGACACTGAAGCTTTCTTT. Amino acid sequence: CASSLMSGDTEAFF.

This chain joins TRBV5-1 and TRBJ1-3; D is possibly TRBD1 (5 bases). Germline CDR1 and CDR2: SGHRS and YFSETQ. This CDR3 region has 16 residues. V dropped 5 bases and J dropped 6 bases, with 21 bases sitting between them. The CDR3 DNA sequence: TGCGCCAGCAGTCCGGGGACCCTCTCTGGTGAAAACACCATATATTTT. It translates to CASSPGTLSGENTIYF. Using reference TRBV5-1 and TRBJ1-3 for the parts outside the CDR3, the full variable domain is KAGVTQTPRYLIKTRGQQVTLSCSPISGHRSVSWYQQTPGQGLQFLFEYFSETQRNKGNFPGRFSGRQFSNSRSEMNVSTLELGDSALYLCASSPGTLSGENTIYFGEGSWLTVV.

CDR3 protein: CASSLRGDTGELFF. The DNA for the CDR3 is TGTGCCAGCAGCCTCAGGGGAGACACCGGGGAGCTGTTTTTT. This chain links TRBV6-4 with TRBJ2-2; D might be TRBD1 (6 bases). Germline lookup yields CDR1 MRHNA and CDR2 SNTAGT. V lost 6 bases and J 3 bases, leaving 11 bases between the germline ends. This CDR3 is built from 14 residues.